The source of this T cell receptor beta chain is a study of blood T cell repertoires in COVID-19. Study at large: Whether acute or convalescent, the COVID-19 samples came from the United States, Italy and Spain. T cells, B-cell-depleted T cells, or PBMCs supplied cDNA or gDNA.

The authors' processing: Amplifying reference gene primers gave estimates of nucleated cell counts. Using immunoSEQ multiplex PCR, the repertoire was profiled, and TCRdb retains in-frame clones only, with some absent. The DNA was the basis for D and trimming; V, J and clone size are from that table. The sample contains approximately 250,000 clones, less than 90% of which appear only once. The CDR3 consists of 16 residues. Trimming at V came to 4 bases and at J to 5 bases, leaving 13 bases not matched to a gene. CDR1 and CDR2 (germline): MNHNS, SASEGT. Material for sequencing was peripheral blood. The TCR originated in a man aged 25-45 years with active or convalescent COVID-19. The V and J genes are TRBV6-1 and TRBJ1-1; 7 bases fit TRBD1. The chain's CDR3 is CASSALGIRGRTEAFF. The CDR3 DNA is TGTGCCAGCAGTGCGCTAGGAATCAGGGGGAGAACTGAAGCTTTCTTT.